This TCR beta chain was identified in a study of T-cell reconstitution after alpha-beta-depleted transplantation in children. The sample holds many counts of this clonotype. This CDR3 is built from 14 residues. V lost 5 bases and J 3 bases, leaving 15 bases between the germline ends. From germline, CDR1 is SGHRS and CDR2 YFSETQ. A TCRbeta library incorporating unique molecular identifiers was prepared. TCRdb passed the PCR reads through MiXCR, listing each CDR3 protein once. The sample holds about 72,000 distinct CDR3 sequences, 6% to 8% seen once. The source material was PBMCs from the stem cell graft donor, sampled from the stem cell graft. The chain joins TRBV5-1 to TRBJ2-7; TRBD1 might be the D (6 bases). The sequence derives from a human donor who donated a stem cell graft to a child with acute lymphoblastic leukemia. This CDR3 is CASRVVKDSYEQYF. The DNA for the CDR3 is TGCGCCAGCAGAGTCGTAAAGGACAGCTACGAGCAGTACTTC.